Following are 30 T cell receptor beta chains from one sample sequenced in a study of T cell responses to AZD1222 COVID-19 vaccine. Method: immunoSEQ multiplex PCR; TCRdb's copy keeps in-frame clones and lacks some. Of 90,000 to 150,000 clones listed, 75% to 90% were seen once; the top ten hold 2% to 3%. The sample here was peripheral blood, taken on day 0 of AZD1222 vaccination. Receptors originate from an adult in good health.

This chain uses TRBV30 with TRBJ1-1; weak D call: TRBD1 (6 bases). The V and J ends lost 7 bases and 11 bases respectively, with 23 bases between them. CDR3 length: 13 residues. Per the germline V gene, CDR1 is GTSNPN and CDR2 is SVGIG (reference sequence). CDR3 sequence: CASNQQGLKSAFF. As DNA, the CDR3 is TGTGCCTCCAACCAGCAGGGGCTAAAATCGGCTTTCTTT.

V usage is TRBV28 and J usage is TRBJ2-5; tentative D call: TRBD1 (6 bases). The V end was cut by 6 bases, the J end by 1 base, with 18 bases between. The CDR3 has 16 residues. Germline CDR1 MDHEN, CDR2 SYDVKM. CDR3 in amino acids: CASRSSGQHLQETQYF. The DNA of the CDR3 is TGTGCCAGCAGGTCGTCAGGACAGCACCTCCAAGAGACCCAGTACTTC.

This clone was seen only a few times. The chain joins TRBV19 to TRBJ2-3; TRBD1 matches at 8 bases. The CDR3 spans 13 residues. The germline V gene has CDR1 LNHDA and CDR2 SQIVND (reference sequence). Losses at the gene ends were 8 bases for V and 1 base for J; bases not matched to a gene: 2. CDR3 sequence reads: CASQTGGTDTQYF. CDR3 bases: TGTGCCAGTCAGACAGGGGGCACAGATACGCAGTATTTT.

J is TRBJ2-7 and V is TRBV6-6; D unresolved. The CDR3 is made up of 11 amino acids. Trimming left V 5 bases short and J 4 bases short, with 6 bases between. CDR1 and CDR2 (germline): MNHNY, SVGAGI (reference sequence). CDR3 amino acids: CASSNRYEQYF. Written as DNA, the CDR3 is TGTGCCAGCAGTAACCGTTACGAGCAGTACTTC.

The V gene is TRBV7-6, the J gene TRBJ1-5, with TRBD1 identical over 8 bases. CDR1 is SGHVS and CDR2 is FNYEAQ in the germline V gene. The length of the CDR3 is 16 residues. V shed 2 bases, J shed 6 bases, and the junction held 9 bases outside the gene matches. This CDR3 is CASSLTQGATVQPQHF. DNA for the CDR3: TGTGCCAGCAGCTTAACGCAGGGGGCGACAGTTCAGCCCCAGCATTTT.

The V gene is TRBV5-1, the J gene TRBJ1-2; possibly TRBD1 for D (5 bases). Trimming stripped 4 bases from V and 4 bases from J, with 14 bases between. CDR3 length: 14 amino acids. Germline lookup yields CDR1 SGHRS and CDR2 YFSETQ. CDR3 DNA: TGCGCCAGCAGCCGGGATACAGGCCGCTATGGCTACACCTTC. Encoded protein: CASSRDTGRYGYTF.

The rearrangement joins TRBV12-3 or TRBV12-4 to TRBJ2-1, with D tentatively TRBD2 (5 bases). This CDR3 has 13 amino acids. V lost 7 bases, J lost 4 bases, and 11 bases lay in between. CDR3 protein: CASMDSAYNEQFF. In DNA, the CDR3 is TGTGCCAGCATGGACTCGGCATACAATGAGCAGTTCTTC.

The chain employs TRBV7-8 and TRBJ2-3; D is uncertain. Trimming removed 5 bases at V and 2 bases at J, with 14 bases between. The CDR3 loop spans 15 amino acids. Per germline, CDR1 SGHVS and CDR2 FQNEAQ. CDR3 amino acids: CASSPPGLATDTQYF. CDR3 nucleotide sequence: TGTGCCAGCAGCCCCCCCGGGCTGGCCACAGATACGCAGTATTTT.

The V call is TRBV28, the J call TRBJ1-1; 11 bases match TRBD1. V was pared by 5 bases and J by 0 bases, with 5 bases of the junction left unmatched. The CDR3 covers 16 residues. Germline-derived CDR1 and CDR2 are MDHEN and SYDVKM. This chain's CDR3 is CASSRTGGPMNTEAFF. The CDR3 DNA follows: TGTGCCAGCAGTCGGACAGGGGGCCCAATGAACACTGAAGCTTTCTTT.

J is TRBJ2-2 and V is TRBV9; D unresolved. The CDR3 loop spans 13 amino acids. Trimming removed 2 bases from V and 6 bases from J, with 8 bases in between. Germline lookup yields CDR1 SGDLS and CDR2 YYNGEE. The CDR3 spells CASSVSLSGELFF. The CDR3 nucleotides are TGTGCCAGCAGCGTTAGTCTCTCCGGGGAGCTGTTTTTT.

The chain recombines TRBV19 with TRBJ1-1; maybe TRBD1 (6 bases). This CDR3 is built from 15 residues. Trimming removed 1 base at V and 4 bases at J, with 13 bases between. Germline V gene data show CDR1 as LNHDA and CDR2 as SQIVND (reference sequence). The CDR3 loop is CASSIGRDIATEAFF. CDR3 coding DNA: TGTGCCAGTAGTATAGGCCGGGACATCGCCACTGAAGCTTTCTTT. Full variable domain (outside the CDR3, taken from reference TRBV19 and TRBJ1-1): DGGITQSPKYLFRKEGQNVTLSCEQNLNHDAMYWYRQDPGQGLRLIYYSQIVNDFQKGDIAEGYSVSREKKESFPLTVTSAQKNPTAFYLCASSIGRDIATEAFFGQGTRLTVV.

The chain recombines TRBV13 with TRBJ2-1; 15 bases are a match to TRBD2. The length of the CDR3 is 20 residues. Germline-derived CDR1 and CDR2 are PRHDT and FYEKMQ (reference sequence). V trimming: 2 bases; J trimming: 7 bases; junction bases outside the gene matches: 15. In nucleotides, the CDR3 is TGTGCCAGCAGCTTATATCTACGGACTAGCGGGAGGGCCGCGGAAAATGAGCAGTTCTTC. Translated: CASSLYLRTSGRAAENEQFF.

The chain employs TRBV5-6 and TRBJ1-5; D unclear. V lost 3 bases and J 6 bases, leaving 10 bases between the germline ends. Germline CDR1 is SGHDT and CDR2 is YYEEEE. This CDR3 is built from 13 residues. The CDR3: CASSSSASQPQHF. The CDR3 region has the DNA TGTGCCAGCAGCTCCAGCGCTAGTCAGCCCCAGCATTTT.

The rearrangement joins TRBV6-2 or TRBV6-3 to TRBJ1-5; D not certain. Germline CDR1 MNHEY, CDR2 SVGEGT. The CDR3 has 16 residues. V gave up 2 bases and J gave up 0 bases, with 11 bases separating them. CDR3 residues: CASSYGGQRSNQPQHF. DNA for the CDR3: TGTGCCAGCAGTTACGGTGGGCAGCGTAGCAATCAGCCCCAGCATTTT.

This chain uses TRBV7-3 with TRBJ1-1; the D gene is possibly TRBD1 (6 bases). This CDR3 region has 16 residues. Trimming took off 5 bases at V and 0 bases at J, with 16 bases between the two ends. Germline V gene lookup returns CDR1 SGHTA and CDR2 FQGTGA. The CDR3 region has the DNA TGTGCCAGCAGCCCCAGGGAGGGGGGACTGAACACTGAAGCTTTCTTT. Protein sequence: CASSPREGGLNTEAFF.

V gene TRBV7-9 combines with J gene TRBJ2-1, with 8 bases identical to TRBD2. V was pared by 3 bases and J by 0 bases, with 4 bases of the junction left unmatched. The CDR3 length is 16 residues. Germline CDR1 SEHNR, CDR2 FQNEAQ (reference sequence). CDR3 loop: CASSLSSGSSYNEQFF. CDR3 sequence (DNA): TGTGCCAGCAGCTTGTCGAGCGGGAGCTCCTACAATGAGCAGTTCTTC.

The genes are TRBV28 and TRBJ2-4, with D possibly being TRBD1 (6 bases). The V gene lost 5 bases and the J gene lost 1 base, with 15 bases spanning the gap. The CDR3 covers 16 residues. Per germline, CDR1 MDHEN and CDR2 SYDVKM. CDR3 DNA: TGTGCCAGCAGTGCCCGGGACAACCGGGCCAAAAACATTCAGTACTTC. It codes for CASSARDNRAKNIQYF.

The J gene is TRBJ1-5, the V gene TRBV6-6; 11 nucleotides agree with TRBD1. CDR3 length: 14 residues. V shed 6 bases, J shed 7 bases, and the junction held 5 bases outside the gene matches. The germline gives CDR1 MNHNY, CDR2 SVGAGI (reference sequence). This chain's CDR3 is CASRMGQGDQPQHF. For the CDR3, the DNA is TGTGCCAGCAGGATGGGACAGGGGGACCAGCCCCAGCATTTT.

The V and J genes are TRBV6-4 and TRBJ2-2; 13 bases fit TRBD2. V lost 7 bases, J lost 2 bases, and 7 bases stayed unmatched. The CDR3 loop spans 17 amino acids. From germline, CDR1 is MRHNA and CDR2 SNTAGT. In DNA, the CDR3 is TGTGCCAGCAACCGGGGACTAGCGGGGATCAACACCGGGGAGCTGTTTTTT. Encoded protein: CASNRGLAGINTGELFF.

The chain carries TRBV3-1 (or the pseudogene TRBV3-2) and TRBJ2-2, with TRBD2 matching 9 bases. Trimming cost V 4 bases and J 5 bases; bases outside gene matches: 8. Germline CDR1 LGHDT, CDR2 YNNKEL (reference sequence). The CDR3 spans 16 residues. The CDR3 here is CASSRSSGSGTGELFF. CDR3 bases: TGTGCCAGCAGCCGCAGTAGCGGGAGCGGAACCGGGGAGCTGTTTTTT.

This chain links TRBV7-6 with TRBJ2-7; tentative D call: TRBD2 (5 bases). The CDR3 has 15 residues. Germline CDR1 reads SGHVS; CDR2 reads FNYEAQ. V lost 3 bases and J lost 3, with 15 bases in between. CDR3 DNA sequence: TGTGCCAGCAGCTTCGGGGATGGGAGATTCTACGAGCAGTACTTC. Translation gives CASSFGDGRFYEQYF.

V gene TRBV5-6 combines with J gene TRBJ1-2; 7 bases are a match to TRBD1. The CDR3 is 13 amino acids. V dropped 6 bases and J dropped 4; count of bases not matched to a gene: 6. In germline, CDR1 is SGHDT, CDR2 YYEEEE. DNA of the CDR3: TGTGCCAGCACCCAGGACAGGAGCTATGGCTACACCTTC. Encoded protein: CASTQDRSYGYTF.

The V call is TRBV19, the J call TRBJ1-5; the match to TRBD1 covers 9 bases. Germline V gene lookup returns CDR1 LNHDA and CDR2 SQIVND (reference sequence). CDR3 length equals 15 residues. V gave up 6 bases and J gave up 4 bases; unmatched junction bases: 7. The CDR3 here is CASRMTGGQNQPQHF. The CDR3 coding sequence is TGTGCCAGTAGGATGACAGGGGGACAAAATCAGCCCCAGCATTTT.

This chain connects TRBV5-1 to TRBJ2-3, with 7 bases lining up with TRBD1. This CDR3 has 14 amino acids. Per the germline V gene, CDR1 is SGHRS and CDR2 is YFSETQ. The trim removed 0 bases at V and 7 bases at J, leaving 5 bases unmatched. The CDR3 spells CASSLGPGQNTQYF. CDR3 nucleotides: TGCGCCAGCAGCTTGGGCCCGGGACAGAATACGCAGTATTTT.

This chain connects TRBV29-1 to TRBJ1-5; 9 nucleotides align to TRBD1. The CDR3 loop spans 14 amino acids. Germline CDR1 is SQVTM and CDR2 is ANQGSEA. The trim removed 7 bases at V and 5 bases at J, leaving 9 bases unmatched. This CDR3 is CSATGTGLDQPQHF. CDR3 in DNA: TGCAGCGCAACGGGGACAGGGCTTGATCAGCCCCAGCATTTT.

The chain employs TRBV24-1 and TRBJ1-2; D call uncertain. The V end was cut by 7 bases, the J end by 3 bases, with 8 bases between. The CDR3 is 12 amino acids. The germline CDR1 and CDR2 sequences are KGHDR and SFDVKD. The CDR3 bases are TGTGCCACCAGGGACGAGGACTATGGCTACACCTTC. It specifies CATRDEDYGYTF.

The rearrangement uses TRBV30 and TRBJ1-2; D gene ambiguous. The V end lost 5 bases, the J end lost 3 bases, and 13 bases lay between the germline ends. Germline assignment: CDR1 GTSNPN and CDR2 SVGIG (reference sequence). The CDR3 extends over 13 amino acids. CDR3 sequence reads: CAWEPDRDYGYTF. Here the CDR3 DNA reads TGTGCCTGGGAGCCGGATAGGGACTATGGCTACACCTTC.

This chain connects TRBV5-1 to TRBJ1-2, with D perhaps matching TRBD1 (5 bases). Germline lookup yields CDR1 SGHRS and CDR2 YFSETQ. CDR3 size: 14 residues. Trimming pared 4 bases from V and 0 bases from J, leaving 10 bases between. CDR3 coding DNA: TGCGCCAGCAGCCAAGGGGTACCTAACTATGGCTACACCTTC. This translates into CASSQGVPNYGYTF.

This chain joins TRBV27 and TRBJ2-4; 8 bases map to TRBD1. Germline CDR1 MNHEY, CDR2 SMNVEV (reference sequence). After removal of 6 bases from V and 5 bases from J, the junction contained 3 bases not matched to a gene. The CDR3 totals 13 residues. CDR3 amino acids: CASRNRGENIQYF. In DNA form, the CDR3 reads TGTGCCAGCAGAAACAGGGGGGAAAACATTCAGTACTTC.

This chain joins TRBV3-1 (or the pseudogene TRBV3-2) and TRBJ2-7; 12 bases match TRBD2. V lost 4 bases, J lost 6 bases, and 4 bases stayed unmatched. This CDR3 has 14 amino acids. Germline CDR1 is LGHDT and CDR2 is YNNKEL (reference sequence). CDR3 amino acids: CASSPTSGRTEQYF. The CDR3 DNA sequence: TGTGCCAGCAGCCCAACTAGCGGGAGGACCGAGCAGTACTTC.